One and the same sample provided the 7 T cell receptor beta chains below, sequenced in a study of OX40 agonist ivuxolimab in advanced cancers. Libraries were constructed by the immunoSEQ multiplex PCR assay. TCRdb limited this immuneACCESS table to in-frame rearrangements with V and J called. A share of clones is missing; checked studies link under half to unresolved V genes, and the rest is unexplained. The sample data list 7,000 to 9,500 clones, and roughly 86% of these were observed just once. The ten largest clonotypes hold around 10% of the sample. The sequences come from CD4+ or CD8+ T cells sorted from blood, collected in a trial of the OX40 agonist ivuxolimab. Receptor source: an adult with an advanced solid tumor such as melanoma, head and neck, liver or kidney cancer.

There are a few counts of this clone. The chain combines TRBV6-1 with TRBJ2-3; 12 bases are shared with TRBD2. The CDR3 spans 16 residues. Losses at the gene ends were 2 bases for V and 3 bases for J; bases not matched to a gene: 3. Germline V gene sequence: CDR1 MNHNS, CDR2 SASEGT. The CDR3 bases are TGTGCCAGCAGTGAACTAGCGGGGGGGTGGACAGATACGCAGTATTTT. Protein sequence: CASSELAGGWTDTQYF.

J is TRBJ2-3 and V is TRBV4-1, with 7 bases matching TRBD1. Per the germline V gene, CDR1 is MGHRA and CDR2 is YSYEKL. V dropped 3 bases and J dropped 3; count of bases not matched to a gene: 6. This CDR3 is 15 amino acids long. The CDR3 bases are TGCGCCAGCAGCCAGGGGACAGAAAGGACAGATACGCAGTATTTT. This sequence encodes CASSQGTERTDTQYF.

This clone was counted a single time. V is TRBV2 and J is TRBJ2-1; D unresolved. This CDR3 comprises 12 residues. Germline V lookup: CDR1 SNHLY, CDR2 FYNNEI. V gave up 7 bases and J gave up 3 bases, with 7 bases separating them. The CDR3 DNA follows: TGTGCCAGCATAAACTACTACAATGAGCAGTTCTTC. Its translation is CASINYYNEQFF. The entire variable domain, with the rest obtained from reference TRBV2 and TRBJ2-1, is as follows: EPEVTQTPSHQVTQMGQEVILRCVPISNHLYFYWYRQILGQKVEFLVSFYNNEISEKSEIFDDQFSVERPDGSNFTLKIRSTKLEDSAMYFCASINYYNEQFFGPGTRLTVL.

The chain employs TRBV5-4 and TRBJ2-5; D uncertain. The CDR3 totals 13 residues. V was trimmed by 2 bases and J by 5 bases, leaving 10 bases between them. Germline V gene sequence: CDR1 SGHNT, CDR2 YYREEE (reference sequence). CDR3 amino acids: CASSFNRVETQYF. As DNA, the CDR3 is TGTGCCAGCAGCTTCAATCGGGTGGAGACCCAGTACTTC.

The rearrangement joins TRBV12-5 to TRBJ2-7; D is unclear. Germline CDR1 LGHNT, CDR2 FRNRAP. The CDR3 spans 12 residues. Trimming cost V 0 bases and J 4 bases, with 4 bases left between them. The DNA of the CDR3 is TGTGCTAGTGGTTTGGTAATATACGAGCAGTACTTC. Its protein product is CASGLVIYEQYF.

Only a few counts were recorded for this clone. The V and J genes are TRBV13 and TRBJ2-3; TRBD2 matches at 10 bases. The CDR3 is 15 amino acids. The V segment lost 5 bases and the J segment 3 bases; nucleotides outside the gene matches: 5. Germline V lookup: CDR1 PRHDT, CDR2 FYEKMQ (reference sequence). Here the CDR3 reads CASSQSSGGTDTQYF. The CDR3 region has the DNA TGTGCCAGCAGCCAATCTAGCGGGGGAACAGATACGCAGTATTTT.

The chain recombines TRBV5-5 with TRBJ2-2; the match to TRBD1 covers 8 bases. CDR1 and CDR2 (germline): SGHKS, YYEKEE (reference sequence). The CDR3 runs to 16 residues. With V trimmed by 1 base and J by 7 bases, 9 bases remained unmatched. The CDR3 DNA follows: TGTGCCAGCAGCTTGCGGCCAGGGGGCGTTAACGGGGAGCTGTTTTTT. It yields the protein CASSLRPGGVNGELFF.